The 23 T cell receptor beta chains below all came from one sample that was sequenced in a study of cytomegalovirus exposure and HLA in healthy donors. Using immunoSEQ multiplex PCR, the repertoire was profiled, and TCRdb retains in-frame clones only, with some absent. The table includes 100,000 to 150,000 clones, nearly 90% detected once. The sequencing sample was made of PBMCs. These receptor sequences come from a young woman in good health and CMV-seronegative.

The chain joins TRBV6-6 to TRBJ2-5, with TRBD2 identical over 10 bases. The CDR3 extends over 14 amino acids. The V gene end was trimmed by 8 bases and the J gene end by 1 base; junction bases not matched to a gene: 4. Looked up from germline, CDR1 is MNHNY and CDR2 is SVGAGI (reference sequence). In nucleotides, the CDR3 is TGTGCCAGCTGGCTAGCGGGGGTCCAAGAGACCCAGTACTTC. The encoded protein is CASWLAGVQETQYF.

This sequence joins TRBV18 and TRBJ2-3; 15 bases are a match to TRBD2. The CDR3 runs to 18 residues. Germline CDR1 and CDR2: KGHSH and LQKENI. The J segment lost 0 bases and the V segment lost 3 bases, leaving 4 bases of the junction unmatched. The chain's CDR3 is CASSPGLAGGLSTDTQYF. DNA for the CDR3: TGTGCCAGCTCACCGGGACTAGCGGGGGGCCTCAGCACAGATACGCAGTATTTT. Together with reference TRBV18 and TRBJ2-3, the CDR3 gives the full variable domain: NAGVMQNPRHLVRRRGQEARLRCSPMKGHSHVYWYRQLPEEGLKFMVYLQKENIIDESGMPKERFSAEFPKEGPSILRIQQVVRGDSAAYFCASSPGLAGGLSTDTQYFGPGTRLTVL.

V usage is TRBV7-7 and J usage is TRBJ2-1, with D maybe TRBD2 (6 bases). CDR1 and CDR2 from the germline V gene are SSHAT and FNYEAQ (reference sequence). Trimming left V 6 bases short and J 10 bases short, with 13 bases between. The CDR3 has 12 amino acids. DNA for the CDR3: TGTGCCAGCAGTAATTCGGCGGGAGAGCAGTTCTTC. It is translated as CASSNSAGEQFF.

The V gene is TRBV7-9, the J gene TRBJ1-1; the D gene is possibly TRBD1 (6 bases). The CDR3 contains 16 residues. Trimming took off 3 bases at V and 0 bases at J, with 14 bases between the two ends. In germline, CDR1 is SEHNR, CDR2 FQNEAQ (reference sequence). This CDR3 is CASSFRQASVNTEAFF. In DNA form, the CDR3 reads TGTGCCAGCAGCTTCAGACAGGCTTCAGTGAACACTGAAGCTTTCTTT.

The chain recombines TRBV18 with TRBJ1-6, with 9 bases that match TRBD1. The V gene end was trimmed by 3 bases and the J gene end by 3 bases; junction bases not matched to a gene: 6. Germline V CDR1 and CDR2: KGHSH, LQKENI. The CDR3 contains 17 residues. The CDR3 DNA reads TGTGCCAGCTCACCGTTGACAGGGGGGTACTATAATTCACCCCTCCACTTT. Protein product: CASSPLTGGYYNSPLHF.

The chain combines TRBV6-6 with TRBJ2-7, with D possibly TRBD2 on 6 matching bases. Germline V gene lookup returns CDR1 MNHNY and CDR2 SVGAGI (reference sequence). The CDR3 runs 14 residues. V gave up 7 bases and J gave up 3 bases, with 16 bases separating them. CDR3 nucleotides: TGTGCCAGCAAACGGACCGGGAGAGACTACGAGCAGTACTTC. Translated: CASKRTGRDYEQYF.

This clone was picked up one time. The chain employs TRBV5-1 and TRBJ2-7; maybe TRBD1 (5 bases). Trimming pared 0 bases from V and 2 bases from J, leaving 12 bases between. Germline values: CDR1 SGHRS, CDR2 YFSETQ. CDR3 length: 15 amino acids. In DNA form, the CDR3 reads TGCGCCAGCAGCTTGGGGGGCGTCCCGACCTACGAGCAGTACTTC. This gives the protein CASSLGGVPTYEQYF.

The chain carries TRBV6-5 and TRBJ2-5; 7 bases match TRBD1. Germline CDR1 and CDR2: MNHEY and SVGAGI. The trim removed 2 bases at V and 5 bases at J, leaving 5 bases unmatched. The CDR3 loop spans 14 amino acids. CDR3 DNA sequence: TGTGCCAGCAGTTACGCGACAGGGAGTGAGACCCAGTACTTC. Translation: CASSYATGSETQYF.

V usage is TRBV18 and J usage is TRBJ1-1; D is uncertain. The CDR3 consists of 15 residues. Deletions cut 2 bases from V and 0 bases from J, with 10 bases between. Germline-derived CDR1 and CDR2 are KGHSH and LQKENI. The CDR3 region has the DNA TGTGCCAGCTCACCAGTATCACAAATGAACACTGAAGCTTTCTTT. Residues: CASSPVSQMNTEAFF.

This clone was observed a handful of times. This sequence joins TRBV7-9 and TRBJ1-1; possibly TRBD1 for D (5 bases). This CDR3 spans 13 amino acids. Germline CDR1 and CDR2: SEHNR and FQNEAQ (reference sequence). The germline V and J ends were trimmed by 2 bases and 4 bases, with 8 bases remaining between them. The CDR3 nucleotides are TGTGCCAGCAGCTTACCAGGGTCCACTGAAGCTTTCTTT. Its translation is CASSLPGSTEAFF.

This CDR3 reads CASSEYGGNTEAFF. The CDR3 nucleotides are TGTGCCAGCAGTGAATATGGGGGCAACACTGAAGCTTTCTTT. The J gene is TRBJ1-1, the V gene TRBV2, with TRBD1 as a possible D gene (6 bases). V shed 2 bases and J shed 2 bases, with 9 bases lying between them. CDR3 length equals 14 residues. In germline, CDR1 is SNHLY, CDR2 FYNNEI.

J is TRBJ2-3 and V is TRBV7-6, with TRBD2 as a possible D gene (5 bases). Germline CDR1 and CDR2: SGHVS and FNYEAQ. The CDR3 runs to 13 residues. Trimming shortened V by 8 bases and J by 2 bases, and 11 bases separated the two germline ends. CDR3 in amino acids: CASGGSNTDTQYF. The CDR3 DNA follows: TGTGCCAGCGGCGGGTCGAACACAGATACGCAGTATTTT.

Written as DNA, the CDR3 is TGCGCCAGCAGCGCCCGCGGGGGCATGAACACTGAAGCTTTCTTT. This gives the protein CASSARGGMNTEAFF. This chain uses TRBV5-1 with TRBJ1-1; D perhaps matches TRBD1 (6 bases). The CDR3 is 15 amino acids. Germline V gene data show CDR1 as SGHRS and CDR2 as YFSETQ. V dropped 4 bases and J dropped 0 bases, with 13 bases sitting between them.

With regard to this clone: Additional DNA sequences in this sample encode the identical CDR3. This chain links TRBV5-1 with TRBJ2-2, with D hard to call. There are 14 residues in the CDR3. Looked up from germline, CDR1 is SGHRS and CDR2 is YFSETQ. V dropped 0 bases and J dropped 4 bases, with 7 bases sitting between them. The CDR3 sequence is CASSLEQTTGELFF. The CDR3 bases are TGCGCCAGCAGCTTGGAACAGACCACCGGGGAGCTGTTTTTT.

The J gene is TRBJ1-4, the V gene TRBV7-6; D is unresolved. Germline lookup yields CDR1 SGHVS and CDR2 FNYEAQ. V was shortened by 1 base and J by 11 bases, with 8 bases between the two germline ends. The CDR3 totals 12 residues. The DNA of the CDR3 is TGTGCCAGCAGCTTAGGCGCCGGGAAACTGTTTTTT. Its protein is CASSLGAGKLFF.

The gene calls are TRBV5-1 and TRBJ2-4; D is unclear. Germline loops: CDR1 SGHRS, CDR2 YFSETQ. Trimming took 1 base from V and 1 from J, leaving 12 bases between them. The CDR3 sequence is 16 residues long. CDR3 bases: TGCGCCAGCAGCTTGCGCGCAGGCCCGGCCAAAAACATTCAGTACTTC. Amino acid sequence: CASSLRAGPAKNIQYF.

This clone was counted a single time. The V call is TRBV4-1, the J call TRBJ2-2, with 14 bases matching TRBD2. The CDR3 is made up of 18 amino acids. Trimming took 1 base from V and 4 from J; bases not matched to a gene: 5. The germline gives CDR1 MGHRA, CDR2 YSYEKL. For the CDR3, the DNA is TGCGCCAGCAGCCAAGTGACTAGCGGGGGGGGACGCACCGGGGAGCTGTTTTTT. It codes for CASSQVTSGGGRTGELFF.

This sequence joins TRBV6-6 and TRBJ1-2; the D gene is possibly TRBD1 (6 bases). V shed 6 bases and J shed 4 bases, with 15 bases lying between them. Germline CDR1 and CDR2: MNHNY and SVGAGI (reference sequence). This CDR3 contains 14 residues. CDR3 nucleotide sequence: TGTGCCAGCAGCGGACAGTGGGGCAGCTATGGCTACACCTTC. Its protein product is CASSGQWGSYGYTF.

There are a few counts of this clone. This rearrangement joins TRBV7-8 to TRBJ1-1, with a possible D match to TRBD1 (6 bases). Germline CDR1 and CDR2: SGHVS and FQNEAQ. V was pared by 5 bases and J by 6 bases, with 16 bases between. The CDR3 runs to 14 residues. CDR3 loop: CASSQKTGLAEAFF. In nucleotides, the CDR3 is TGTGCCAGCAGCCAGAAGACAGGTCTCGCTGAAGCTTTCTTT.

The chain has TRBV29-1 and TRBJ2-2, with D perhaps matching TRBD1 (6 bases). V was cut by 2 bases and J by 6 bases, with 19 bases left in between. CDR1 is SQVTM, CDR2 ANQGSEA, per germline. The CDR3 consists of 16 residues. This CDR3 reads CSVEWAGRGIAGELFF. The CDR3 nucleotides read TGCAGCGTTGAATGGGCGGGCAGGGGAATTGCCGGGGAGCTGTTTTTT.

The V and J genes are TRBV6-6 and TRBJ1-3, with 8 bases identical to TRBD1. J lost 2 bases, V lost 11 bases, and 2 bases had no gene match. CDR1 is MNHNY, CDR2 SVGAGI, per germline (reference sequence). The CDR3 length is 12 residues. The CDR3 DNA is TGTGCCTCACAGGGGGCTGGAAACACCATATATTTT. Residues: CASQGAGNTIYF.

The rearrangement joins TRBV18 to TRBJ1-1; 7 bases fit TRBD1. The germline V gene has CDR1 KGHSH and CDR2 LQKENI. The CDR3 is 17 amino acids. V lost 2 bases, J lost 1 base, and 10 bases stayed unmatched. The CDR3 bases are TGTGCCAGCTCACCAGGATGGGTTTCAGGGGGGAACACTGAAGCTTTCTTT. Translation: CASSPGWVSGGNTEAFF.

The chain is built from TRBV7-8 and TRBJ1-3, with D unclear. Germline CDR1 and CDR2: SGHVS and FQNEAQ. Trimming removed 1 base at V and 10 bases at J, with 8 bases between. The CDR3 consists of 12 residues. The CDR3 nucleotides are TGTGCCAGCAGCTTAGACCGTGAGACCATATATTTT. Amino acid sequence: CASSLDRETIYF.